This T cell receptor (beta chain) comes out of a study of cytomegalovirus exposure and HLA in healthy donors. The study, taken as a whole, reports: Differences between HLA loci emerged in a later analysis of TCR association rates, with DRB1 most and HLA-C fewest. Later analysis found that TCR beta chains associated with HLA were more clonally expanded than other, equally common chains. On later analysis, the bulk of CMV-associated TCR beta chains appeared to be HLA-restricted. High sensitivity and specificity were reportedly achieved when the classifier diagnosed cytomegalovirus status.

Germline CDR1 is SGDLS and CDR2 is YYNGEE. This CDR3 is built from 15 residues. It was with 60 Vbeta and 13 Jbeta primers that the PCR ran. Repertoires were generated with immunoSEQ multiplex PCR, while TCRdb's copy carries only in-frame clones and drops some. The data show more than 60,000 clones, with less than 80% seen just once and more than 8.5% held by the top ten. As for this clone: What it binds is unknown. Its ends do not fully match the called genes, so a read error is possible.

The receptor was derived from a man aged 40-49 years in good health and CMV-seropositive. The chain combines TRBV9 with TRBJ2-3; 10 bases agree with TRBD1. Sequencing was carried out using PBMCs. The CDR3 here is CASSAGTGDTGTQYF. DNA for the CDR3: TGTGCCAGCAGCGCCGGGACAGGGGACACAGGTACGCAGTATTTT.